There are a few counts of the clone carrying this T cell receptor beta chain. Its antigen is unknown. Using CD45RO/CCR7/CD25/CD127/CD95/CD27, CD4+ naive, central memory, regulatory and stem cell-like memory cells were sorted. The germline gives CDR1 LGHNA, CDR2 YSLEER. Trimming removed 1 base from V and 6 bases from J, with 6 bases in between. This CDR3 comprises 13 residues. These data belong to a study of beta chain features in type 1 diabetes. Whole-study results and caveats: HLA influence on TCRB rearrangement stayed unresolved here. Insertions were fewer and deletions more numerous at VDJ junctions in type 1 diabetes patients. Shorter templates may be favored by PCR, equally so in patients and controls.

As every portion of the isolated RNA was reverse transcribed, the sequencing read expressed TCRB transcripts. Only in-frame clones appear in the TCRdb table, and some are missing; sequencing was by immunoSEQ multiplex PCR. The sample consists of about 140,000 clones, about 7% of them appearing once. This clonotype originated in a woman aged 30 to 39 in good health. The chain joins TRBV4-3 to TRBJ1-4; D gene uncertain. Sequencing input: central memory CD4+ T cells from blood. The CDR3 is CASSQALYEKLFF. DNA of the CDR3: TGCGCCAGCAGCCAAGCTCTTTATGAAAAACTGTTTTTT.